The clone carrying this TCR beta chain has just one count. The antigen remains undetermined. These data originate in a study of cytomegalovirus exposure and HLA in healthy donors. General observations from the study: In most subjects, TCR beta sequences reportedly gave accurate predictions of HLA-A and HLA-B alleles. Cytomegalovirus-associated TCR beta chains were listed, numbering 150 to 200. One variant, a missense change in DCLRE1C, was linked in a later analysis to TCR beta V- and J-gene trimming. Usually a TCR sequence was rare, but some public TCRs were found in many donors.

The PCR had 60 Vbeta and 13 Jbeta primers. TCRdb keeps only in-frame clones here, not all; method: immunoSEQ multiplex PCR. Of roughly 160,000 clones listed, around 88% are singletons. The CDR3 extends over 15 amino acids. Germline V gene lookup returns CDR1 MNHEY and CDR2 SVGAGI. This TCR was sampled from a woman in her twenties or thirties in good health and CMV-seronegative. The sequenced sample was PBMCs. This chain links TRBV6-5 with TRBJ2-5, with D hard to call. TRBJ2-7 explains the end of the DNA better; the J call may be wrong. CDR3 nucleotide sequence: TGTGCCAGCAGTTACTCAAGCGCCAGCTCCTACGAGCAGTACTTC. Residues: CASSYSSASSYEQYF.